This entry lists 4 T cell receptor beta chains sequenced from one sample in a study of cytomegalovirus exposure and HLA in healthy donors. TCRdb's table, derived via immunoSEQ multiplex PCR, lists solely in-frame clones and lacks some. The repertoire has some 190,000 clones, approximately 86% of them found once; the top ten carry around 7.2%. The specimen was PBMCs. The receptor set was obtained from a young man in good health and CMV-seropositive.

This clone was seen a single time. CDR3 DNA: TGTGCCAGCAGCTTACTAGCGGGAGGGCCCGACGAGCAGTACTTC. As protein: CASSLLAGGPDEQYF. The gene calls are TRBV11-2 and TRBJ2-7, with TRBD2 matching 12 bases. There are 15 residues in the CDR3. Germline V CDR1 and CDR2: SGHAT, FQNNGV. J was trimmed by 5 bases and V by 2 bases; bases with no gene match: 4.

This chain joins TRBV30 and TRBJ2-5; D is possibly TRBD2 (7 bases). Trimming pared 0 bases from V and 9 bases from J, leaving 23 bases between. In germline, CDR1 is GTSNPN, CDR2 SVGIG (reference sequence). This CDR3 is built from 16 residues. CDR3 coding DNA: TGTGCCTGGAGTGTACGGGATCCAGGGGTCGCGGGGGCCCAGTACTTC. Translating it yields CAWSVRDPGVAGAQYF. Full variable domain (remainder filled in from reference TRBV30 and TRBJ2-5): SQTIHQWPATLVQPVGSPLSLECTVEGTSNPNLYWYRQAAGRGLQLLFYSVGIGQISSEVPQNLSASRPQDRQFILSSKKLLLSDSGFYLCAWSVRDPGVAGAQYFGPGTRLLVL.

The chain couples TRBV29-1 to TRBJ1-4; 9 nucleotides match TRBD1. V gave up 7 bases and J gave up 7 bases; unmatched junction bases: 10. This CDR3 comprises 14 residues. In germline, CDR1 is SQVTM, CDR2 ANQGSEA. DNA of the CDR3: TGCAGCGCTTCTACAGGGGGCGGGCGTGAAAAACTGTTTTTT. Amino acid sequence: CSASTGGGREKLFF.

V usage is TRBV5-6 and J usage is TRBJ2-1; D unresolved. The ends were cut back, 0 bases at V and 7 bases at J, with 5 bases in the middle. Germline lookup yields CDR1 SGHDT and CDR2 YYEEEE. This CDR3 has 12 amino acids. CDR3 region: CASSLVRNEQFF. DNA for the CDR3: TGTGCCAGCAGCTTGGTCAGAAATGAGCAGTTCTTC. Full variable domain (missing parts from reference TRBV5-6 and TRBJ2-1): DAGVTQSPTHLIKTRGQQVTLRCSPKSGHDTVSWYQQALGQGPQFIFQYYEEEERQRGNFPDRFSGHQFPNYSSELNVNALLLGDSALYLCASSLVRNEQFFGPGTRLTVL.